Below are 20 T cell receptor beta chains sequenced from a single sample in a study of PD-1 blockade in classical Hodgkin lymphoma. TCRdb's table, derived via immunoSEQ multiplex PCR, lists solely in-frame clones and lacks some. The sample includes approximately 27,000 clones, 82% of them seen just once. Time point indicated: cycle 4 day 1 (C4D1), after 6 weeks of nivolumab. Exposure to brentuximab vedotin varied, and each patient had relapsed following autologous stem cell transplantation. Here the sequenced sample was peripheral blood mononuclear cells (PBMCs), taken before the fourth cycle of nivolumab. Receptors originate from a human donor with classical Hodgkin lymphoma.

This chain uses TRBV6-6 with TRBJ2-2; 9 nucleotides align to TRBD1. Germline trimming cut 6 bases from V and 6 bases from J; bases unmatched to any gene: 2. This CDR3 is built from 13 residues. The germline gives CDR1 MNHNY, CDR2 SVGAGI (reference sequence). CDR3 in amino acids: CASRDRGPGELFF. The CDR3 DNA is TGTGCCAGCAGGGACAGGGGTCCCGGGGAGCTGTTTTTT.

By its share, this clone is large. The chain joins TRBV5-4 to TRBJ1-2, with 12 bases fitting TRBD1. V dropped 0 bases and J dropped 13; count of bases not matched to a gene: 10. Germline CDR1 is SGHNT and CDR2 is YYREEE (reference sequence). This CDR3 comprises 15 residues. The CDR3 sequence is CASSLDGTGGFSSTF. Here the CDR3 DNA reads TGTGCCAGCAGCTTGGATGGGACAGGGGGCTTTTCGTCCACCTTC.

In this sample, this clone turned up once. CDR3 region: CASSEEDTQYF. The CDR3 region has the DNA TGTGCCAGCAGCGAGGAGGATACGCAGTATTTT. This sequence joins TRBV11-2 and TRBJ2-3; no clear D. V shed 5 bases and J shed 6 bases, with 6 bases lying between them. This CDR3 comprises 11 residues. Germline V gene data show CDR1 as SGHAT and CDR2 as FQNNGV.

The chain couples TRBV18 to TRBJ2-1; 11 bases match TRBD2. With V trimmed by 3 bases and J by 7 bases, 8 bases remained unmatched. CDR1 is KGHSH, CDR2 LQKENI, per germline. This CDR3 has 16 residues. The CDR3 spells CASSPPASGGLNEQFF. In DNA, the CDR3 is TGTGCCAGCTCACCGCCAGCTAGCGGGGGGTTAAATGAGCAGTTCTTC.

V gene TRBV7-2 combines with J gene TRBJ2-3; unclear D gene. Germline CDR1 reads SGHTA; CDR2 reads FQGNSA. The V end lost 7 bases, the J end lost 2 bases, and 13 bases lay between the germline ends. The CDR3 extends over 14 amino acids. The CDR3 coding sequence is TGTGCCAGCAATTTGGCGGTGAACACAGATACGCAGTATTTT. Translation gives CASNLAVNTDTQYF.

The chain is built from TRBV27 and TRBJ1-5; weak D call: TRBD1 (6 bases). The germline gives CDR1 MNHEY, CDR2 SMNVEV (reference sequence). The CDR3 totals 15 residues. V lost 5 bases to trimming and J lost 0 bases, with 11 bases between them. The CDR3 nucleotides are TGTGCCAGCAGTGGGACACGGTATAGCAATCAGCCCCAGCATTTT. Amino acid sequence: CASSGTRYSNQPQHF.

The CDR3: CASSQGFVSPREETQYF. The CDR3, as DNA: TGTGCCAGCAGCCAAGGCTTCGTTTCCCCCAGGGAAGAGACCCAGTACTTC. V is TRBV4-2 and J is TRBJ2-5; possible D gene TRBD1, 5 bases. The germline gives CDR1 LGHNA, CDR2 YNFKEQ. The CDR3 sequence is 17 residues long. With 1 base removed from V and 3 bases from J, the gap between germline ends came to 18 bases.

This clone has only a few counts. This chain links TRBV6-4 with TRBJ2-3; 10 positions agree with TRBD2. The CDR3 covers 15 residues. The V gene end was trimmed by 5 bases and the J gene end by 2 bases; junction bases not matched to a gene: 4. CDR1 and CDR2 (germline): MRHNA, SNTAGT. The CDR3 region is CASSPLAGDTDTQYF. Here the CDR3 DNA reads TGTGCCAGCAGTCCCCTAGCGGGGGACACAGATACGCAGTATTTT.

This chain joins TRBV6-4 and TRBJ2-6; no clear D gene. V was pared by 3 bases and J by 0 bases, with 6 bases between. The CDR3 is 15 residues long. CDR1 and CDR2 (germline): MRHNA, SNTAGT. The CDR3 DNA reads as TGTGCCAGCAGTGAACAGAGCTCTGGGGCCAACGTCCTGACTTTC. Amino acid sequence: CASSEQSSGANVLTF.

The V call is TRBV19, the J call TRBJ1-5; 8 bases agree with TRBD1. The germline V gene encodes CDR1 LNHDA and CDR2 SQIVND (reference sequence). The CDR3 is 14 amino acids. Trimming took 10 bases from V and 5 from J; bases not matched to a gene: 10. CDR3 sequence: CATKLGQGDQPQHF. As DNA, the CDR3 is TGTGCCACCAAATTAGGACAGGGTGATCAGCCCCAGCATTTT.

The rearrangement joins TRBV7-5 to TRBJ1-5. TRBV7-5 is assigned pseudogene status. The CDR3 totals 14 residues. This CDR3 is CVRSLRTEDQPQHF. CDR3 in DNA: TGTGTCAGAAGCTTGAGAACAGAGGATCAGCCCCAGCATTTT.

V gene TRBV19 combines with J gene TRBJ2-2; D gene uncertain. The CDR3 has 15 residues. Per the germline V gene, CDR1 is LNHDA and CDR2 is SQIVND (reference sequence). With 2 bases removed from V and 1 base from J, the gap between germline ends came to 8 bases. The CDR3 sequence is CASSIYGRNTGELFF. CDR3 bases: TGTGCCAGTAGTATATACGGACGGAACACCGGGGAGCTGTTTTTT.

This clone was detected only a few times. This chain connects TRBV5-1 to TRBJ1-3, with 7 bases that match TRBD1. Germline lookup yields CDR1 SGHRS and CDR2 YFSETQ. V dropped 4 bases and J dropped 4; count of bases not matched to a gene: 8. There are 15 residues in the CDR3. DNA of the CDR3: TGCGCCAGCAGCATAGGGACAGTTCAAGGAAACACCATATATTTT. Protein: CASSIGTVQGNTIYF.

CDR3 DNA sequence: TGTGCCAGCAGTTACCCCAGCGGGGCCACCACAGATACGCAGTATTTT. Its translation is CASSYPSGATTDTQYF. The chain joins TRBV6-5 to TRBJ2-3; 7 bases are shared with TRBD2. J lost 2 bases, V lost 2 bases, and 7 bases had no gene match. Germline values: CDR1 MNHEY, CDR2 SVGAGI. The CDR3 has 16 amino acids.

J is TRBJ2-2 and V is TRBV19; D unclear. V lost 7 bases, J lost 2 bases, and 5 bases lay in between. Per the germline V gene, CDR1 is LNHDA and CDR2 is SQIVND (reference sequence). The CDR3 loop spans 12 amino acids. The CDR3 nucleotides read TGTGCCAGTAATAAAAACACCGGGGAGCTGTTTTTT. Translated: CASNKNTGELFF.

The chain links TRBV11-2 to TRBJ2-7; D might be TRBD1 or TRBD2, each matching 6 bases. The CDR3 covers 14 residues. Trimming stripped 8 bases from V and 0 bases from J, with 14 bases between. Looked up from germline, CDR1 is SGHAT and CDR2 is FQNNGV. In DNA form, the CDR3 reads TGTGCCAGCCACTGGGGGGCCGACTCCTACGAGCAGTACTTC. Translated, it gives CASHWGADSYEQYF.

The V gene is TRBV9, the J gene TRBJ1-2; D perhaps matches TRBD1 (6 bases). The CDR3 runs 14 residues. The V end was cut by 0 bases, the J end by 12 bases, with 18 bases between. Germline-derived CDR1 and CDR2 are SGDLS and YYNGEE. The CDR3 spells CASSVVPGSGVDTF. As DNA, the CDR3 is TGTGCCAGCAGCGTAGTCCCGGGGTCAGGGGTAGACACCTTC.

The chain carries TRBV7-9 and TRBJ1-4; D unresolved. The CDR3 contains 13 residues. Germline V gene sequence: CDR1 SEHNR, CDR2 FQNEAQ (reference sequence). Trimming left V 2 bases short and J 6 bases short, with 7 bases between. The CDR3 DNA reads as TGTGCCAGCAGCTTAATAAATGATGAAAAACTGTTTTTT. Translating gives CASSLINDEKLFF. Supplemented by reference TRBV7-9 and TRBJ1-4, the full variable domain reads DTGVSQNPRHKITKRGQNVTFRCDPISEHNRLYWYRQTLGQGPEFLTYFQNEAQLEKSRLLSDRFSAERPKGSFSTLEIQRTEQGDSAMYLCASSLINDEKLFFGSGTQLSVL.

DNA for the CDR3: TGTGCCAGCAGTGTGGCACCTCCCTACGAGCAGTACTTC. This translates into CASSVAPPYEQYF. The J gene is TRBJ2-7, the V gene TRBV6-1; no reliable D call. CDR1 MNHNS and CDR2 SASEGT come from the germline V gene. This CDR3 comprises 13 residues. The V and J ends lost 4 bases and 2 bases respectively, with 9 bases between them.

The chain employs TRBV4-3 and TRBJ1-3; D remains unclear. Between the trimmed V and J ends, which lost 0 bases and 4 bases, there was a span of 13 bases. CDR1 and CDR2 (germline): LGHNA, YSLEER. The CDR3 is 16 residues long. The CDR3 sequence: CASSQDLGWGGNTIYF. CDR3 in DNA: TGCGCCAGCAGCCAAGATTTAGGATGGGGAGGAAACACCATATATTTT.